This T cell receptor beta chain came from a study of glioma-infiltrating T cells (dated by TCRdb to 2016 to 2017). Study-level background: Glioma tissue, non-neoplastic brain tissue and matched peripheral blood mononuclear cells were used as sources from which TCR alpha- and beta-chain repertoires were sequenced. To measure divergence between tissue and blood T-cell populations, each tissue-infiltrating repertoire was compared with the peripheral blood repertoire of the same patient. The paired cohort comprised three low-grade glioma patients, several primary glioblastoma patients and three non-glioma patients contributing non-neoplastic brain tissue. Overall results and qualifications from the work: Small numbers underpinned the group comparisons: eight or nine glioblastoma patients, three low-grade glioma patients and three non-neoplastic patients. VJ-independent divergence between tissue and blood was below expectation in non-neoplastic patients but above expectation in all gliomas, especially low-grade gliomas. Only a very small number of CDR3 sequences turned up in both tissue and blood, a result put down to high CDR3 diversity combined with limited sampling.

Compared with germline, V lacks 6 bases and J lacks 0 bases; bases without a gene match: 7. Per the germline V gene, SNHLY is the CDR1 and FYNNEI is the CDR2. Including cysteine and phenylalanine, the CDR3 has 16 amino acids. The read is trimmed to its CDR3 DNA, 48 bases read in frame from base 1. A remark on this clonotype: No cognate antigen has been identified for it. No clone much larger than this one lies a single base away; base qualities are absent.

The iRepertoire nested amplicon-rescue multiplex PCR (arm-PCR) platform was used to amplify TCR alpha and beta CDR3 regions from RNA. The input for one-step reverse transcription and amplification was roughly 85-400 ng of tissue mRNA or PBMC total RNA. Following bead purification, Illumina adapters were added by a secondary multiplex PCR, and libraries between 200 and 400 bp were gel-purified. Internal 6-nucleotide barcodes were carried by the libraries and were used for demultiplexing. Sequencing of libraries was performed on an Illumina MiSeq with 2x220 or 2x250 nucleotide paired-end reads. In the source study's methods: Paired reads were merged using FLASH 1.2.11 and were aligned to the GRCh37 human genome using BWA-MEM, after which TRA and TRB reads were extracted. An IMGT-derived reference of cassette sequences and CDR3 motifs, with pseudogenes included, was used for V and J assignment. Three-frame translation of reads was performed, and productive CDR3s were defined as those with a C...FGXG motif and no stop codons. Unique combinations of V-J cassette pair and CDR3 amino acid sequence were defined as clonotypes. Reads were filtered by Hamming distance, thresholded by each sample's sequence error rate in mapped regions. TCRdb reanalyzed the raw reads on its own, using fastp at Q25 for trimming and MiXCR for clone calling, and kept in-frame beta chains. One record per CDR3 amino acid sequence lists the most common genes and DNA. The V and J calls reflect TCRdb's pipeline rather than the authors' work. The sample table lists about 140,000 distinct CDR3 sequences, roughly two fifths of them with a count of one. 20% to 25% of the sample is in the top ten clones.

This chain joins TRBV2 to TRBJ1-3; the central 8 bases match TRBD1. The receptor comes from a human donor with low-grade glioma or glioblastoma, undergoing nonglioma brain surgery, or in good health (not recorded which). The source material was glioma tissue, nonneoplastic brain tissue, or PBMCs (not recorded which). CDR3 region: CASSRSGGASGNTIYF. The nucleotides read TGTGCCAGCAGCCGCTCAGGGGGCGCCTCTGGAAACACCATATATTTT.